Here is one T cell receptor (beta chain) with its context. Its antigen remains undetermined. The record has no base qualities; no much larger clone is one base away. In total, about 650 healthy bone marrow donors made up the cohort. At the time of sampling, every cohort member was nominally healthy, though immune exposures that went unrecorded were likely present. The donor tested CMV seropositive, placing the donor among the roughly 270 seropositive members of the cohort. Every donor gave a peripheral blood sample, and the peripheral blood mononuclear cells from that sample were used for TCR beta sequencing. Genomic DNA extraction from the blood cell samples was performed with the Qiagen DNeasy Blood Extraction Kit. This sample is part of a study of cytomegalovirus exposure and HLA in healthy donors (TCRdb year 2017). Broadly, across the study: An earlier analysis of approximately 600 of the donors reported about 250 Gb of sequence data and roughly 110 million unique TCR beta sequences from 150 million to 200 million T cells. An early release that covered about 600 HLA-typed donors contained 300 to 350 gigabases of sequencing data and around 80 million unique TCR sequences. Of the roughly 410 genotyped donors, approximately 81% were placed in the genetic ancestry cluster associated with self-reported Caucasian donors. The aim of the study was to test whether cataloging public T cell receptors could identify signatures of past pathogen exposure. Using immunosequencing, the study profiled T cell repertoires from 500 to 800 subjects and related those repertoires to cytomegalovirus serostatus. Along with the roughly 610-subject first cohort, a separate validation cohort of approximately 110 different subjects was used. To predict cytomegalovirus infection status, the study combined high-throughput TCR immunosequencing, statistical association of individual TCRs with disease status, and machine learning. A later analysis re-examined previously published TCR beta repertoires from just over 650 donors and added high-resolution HLA genotyping to investigate patterns of TCR occurrence. Rather than using new phenotypic data, the later analysis identified candidate immune exposures from TCR beta sequences and from how often those sequences occurred across donors. An earlier analysis of more than 450 of the donors used high-throughput TCR beta sequencing to judge whether each TCR beta V gene segment behaved as functional or pseudogenic. Donor age, sex, ethnicity and CMV serostatus were collected together with the repertoire data. A later genetic analysis took genome-wide SNP genotypes for 398 of the 666 donors and used that subset as a discovery cohort. Every repertoire in the discovery cohort had been generated on one and the same sequencing platform. HLA typing covered class I and class II loci at four-digit resolution. The number of typed donors differed by locus: roughly 620-640 for A, B, C, DRB1 and DQB1; approximately 530 for DQA1; some 590 for DPA1; and some 470 for DPB1. Because of strong linkage in the cohort, four or five DR-DQ haplotypes were treated as single units for association and clustering. Among about 400 genotyped donors of the cohort, an average of around 220,000 unique TCR beta nucleotide sequences was sequenced per donor, of which roughly 17% were non-productive.

For CDR1 and CDR2, the germline V gene lists SGHDT and YYEEEE. There are 13 amino acids in the CDR3, from cysteine to phenylalanine inclusive. The CDR3 DNA has 39 bases and is translated from base 1. V sheds 1 base and J sheds 6 bases, leaving 7 bases between their ends. Library construction relied on the immunoSEQ multiplex PCR assay. The multiplex PCR relied on a mix of 60 forward primers for TCR Vbeta segments and 13 reverse primers for TCR Jbeta segments. The CDR3 region of rearranged TCR beta genes was amplified from genomic DNA by a multiplex PCR assay. The Illumina HiSeq System was used to sequence the amplified TCR beta libraries as 87-base-pair reads. In the source study's methods: In a later analysis, tens of millions of unique TCR beta chains were counted across the roughly 610 repertoires, and around 11 million of these chains were shared by at least two donors. Raw reads were error-corrected and collapsed into unique sequences with a nearest-neighbor algorithm that merged closely related sequences to remove PCR and sequencing errors. To assign V, D and J gene segments, CDR3 sequences were aligned to IMGT reference sequences. For a sequence to be retained, a match of at least six nucleotides to both a V gene segment and a J gene segment was required. A rearrangement was called productive if the CDR3 had no stop codons and remained in frame with V and J, and every other rearrangement was called non-productive. CDR3 was defined according to IMGT convention as the region running from the second conserved V-encoded cysteine to the conserved J-encoded phenylalanine. In an earlier analysis of around 600 of the donors, sequences lacking an unambiguous match to a single V gene segment were excluded. In an earlier analysis of 587 of the donors, a V segment was called functional when productive rearrangements were above 56.7%, and segregating when the standard deviation between donors exceeded 5%. A statistical classification framework was built to diagnose cytomegalovirus status from the catalog of TCR beta chain sequences. V and J gene assignment, in a later analysis, came from comparing TCR nucleotide sequences with IMGT/GENE-DB human TR gene sequences. A later analysis assigned CDR3 sequences and most-parsimonious VDJ recombination scenarios with the TCRdist pipeline. In a later analysis, each TCR beta chain was defined by its CDR3 amino acid sequence together with its V-gene family, and reads without a unique V-gene family were excluded. As a way to deal with suspected cross-contamination and a sequencing artifact, a later analysis dropped 450 to 600 nucleotide sequences that were highly shared and had low generation probability. A later analysis calculated a clonal expansion index for each public chain from normalized within-repertoire ranks of inferred template counts. A later analysis computed generation probabilities with a VDJ recombination model fitted to out-of-frame rearrangements, and checked the results against IGoR. Hypergeometric tests were used in a later analysis to score TCR-TCR, TCR-HLA and TCR-CMV co-occurrence, with a repertoire-size bias correction applied to the TCR pairs. A later analysis estimated false discovery rates by permuting HLA or CMV assignments 20 times. In a later analysis, co-occurring TCRs were grouped with DBSCAN, and TCRdist sequence similarity was added when clustering was performed within HLA-allele-positive subsets. Repertoires with fewer than 30,000 or more than 120,000 public chains were left out of co-occurrence clustering, as were five repertoires with anomalous nucleotide sharing. As stored in TCRdb, this immuneACCESS dataset retains in-frame rearrangements with V and J assigned. A fraction of the clones does not appear; measured against another copy, unresolved V genes explain less than half of the discrepancy, and the remainder lacks a known reason. V and J calls and clone size are given by that table; D and trimming were obtained from the DNA. The sample includes some 150,000 clones, with approximately 80% observed a single time. The ten largest make up roughly 4.5% of the sample.

Here is what the overall study found, with its caveats: The cohort was sequenced for TCR beta chains only, and without alpha or paired-chain data the features that could be detected were limited. In both the original and validation cohorts, the classifier was reported to diagnose cytomegalovirus status with high specificity and sensitivity. The authors suggested that the approach could potentially be generalized to other disease states and immunological phenotypes. In vitro tests confirmed that a few of the cytomegalovirus-associated TCR beta chains recognize cytomegalovirus antigens. Compared with the approximately 670-donor mean, donors in an Asian-associated ancestry cluster had fewer N-insertions in productive TCRs, according to a later genetic analysis. In a later genetic analysis, a missense DCLRE1C variant was associated with V-gene and J-gene trimming of TCR beta chains, and the association was replicated in an independent cohort. Compared with equally common non-associated chains, HLA-associated TCR beta chains in a later analysis were more clonally expanded and had lower generation probabilities. According to a later analysis, parvovirus B19, influenza, CMV and Epstein-Barr virus appeared linked to several top co-occurrence clusters. An earlier analysis of 587 of the donors showed that most TCR beta V segments appeared in productive rearrangements either about 87% or about 30% of the time, which broadly matched IMGT annotations. A further reported finding was that TCR beta sequences accurately predicted the HLA-A and HLA-B alleles for most subjects in the first cohort. In a later analysis, some 17,000 TCR beta sequences were associated with specific HLA alleles at a false discovery rate of 0.05. A later analysis found that most CMV-associated TCR beta chains appeared HLA-restricted, with HLA associations seemingly driven largely by CMV exposure. The presence/absence analyses assumed that sequencing depth was roughly uniform across donors, and that assumption may not be true. HLA typing was unavailable for some donors at each locus, so association tests used only the typed subset. Because counts were too low, roughly 16 rarely observed V segments, including chromosome 9 orphons, were left out of the earlier analysis of 500 to 650 of the donors. Most TCR sequences were observed very rarely across donors, whereas some public TCRs were present in many individuals. The study listed 150 to 200 TCR beta chains as associated with cytomegalovirus. In a later analysis, the rate of TCR association differed among HLA loci, with DRB1 alleles having the most associated TCRs and HLA-C alleles having the fewest. Immune exposure information for the cohort was limited to CMV serostatus. A cluster of highly shared sequence variants was judged likely to represent a technical artifact of the sequencing pipeline. When HLA alleles, especially DR and DQ, strongly co-occurred, attributing TCR associations to individual alleles was difficult. Some IMGT-functional V segments, including TRBV6-2 and TRBV6-3, could not be told apart with the 87-base-pair reads, so those segments were excluded. Linkage disequilibrium might explain the correlated functional status among segregating V segments, but an unknown experimental factor could not be excluded.

The specimen was PBMCs. This clonotype originated in a woman in her late teens or twenties in good health and CMV-seropositive. Recombination connected TRBV5-6 to TRBJ2-2; the D gene cannot be resolved reliably. The DNA sequence is TGTGCCAGCAGCTTGCGAGGAGCCGGGGAGCTGTTTTTT. Its translation reads: CASSLRGAGELFF.